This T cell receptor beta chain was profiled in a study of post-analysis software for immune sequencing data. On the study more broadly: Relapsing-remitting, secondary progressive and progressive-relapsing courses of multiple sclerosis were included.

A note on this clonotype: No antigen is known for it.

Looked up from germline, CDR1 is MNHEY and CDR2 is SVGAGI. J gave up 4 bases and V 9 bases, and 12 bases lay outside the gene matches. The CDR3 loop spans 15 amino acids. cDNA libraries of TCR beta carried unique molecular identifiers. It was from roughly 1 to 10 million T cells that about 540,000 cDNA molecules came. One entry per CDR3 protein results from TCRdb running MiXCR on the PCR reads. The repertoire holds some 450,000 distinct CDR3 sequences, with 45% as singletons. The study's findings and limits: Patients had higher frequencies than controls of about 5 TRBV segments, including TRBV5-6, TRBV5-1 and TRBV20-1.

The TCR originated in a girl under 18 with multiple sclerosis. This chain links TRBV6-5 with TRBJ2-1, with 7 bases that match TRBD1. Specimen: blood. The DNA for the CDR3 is TGTGCCAGTACCCTGGGACAGAGCTCTTACAATGAGCAGTTCTTC. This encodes CASTLGQSSYNEQFF.